A single T cell receptor beta chain is shown here with its context. The antigen remains undetermined. The CDR3 is made up of 13 amino acids. Germline V gives CDR1 MDHEN, CDR2 SYDVKM. Unmatched junction bases numbered 4, after V lost 5 bases and J lost 6 bases. The entry originates in a study of cytomegalovirus exposure and HLA in healthy donors. On the study more broadly: Of all 398 donors who were genotyped, roughly 81% belonged to the Caucasian-associated ancestry cluster.

Broader study findings: The listing of 150 to 200 TCR beta chains classed them as cytomegalovirus-associated. CMV serostatus alone was available as immune exposure information. A highly shared variant cluster was judged a likely technical artifact.

PCR employed 60 Vbeta and 13 Jbeta primers. TCRdb's copy holds only in-frame clones and misses some; the assay was immunoSEQ multiplex PCR. The sample yields 150,000 or so clones, roughly 80% seen once. The sequence was collected from a man between 18 and 35 years old in good health and CMV-seropositive. The rearrangement uses TRBV28 and TRBJ2-1; TRBD1 aligns across 7 bases. Material for sequencing was PBMCs. CDR3: CASSSYRGNEQFF. Here the CDR3 DNA reads TGTGCCAGCAGTAGTTACAGGGGCAATGAGCAGTTCTTC.